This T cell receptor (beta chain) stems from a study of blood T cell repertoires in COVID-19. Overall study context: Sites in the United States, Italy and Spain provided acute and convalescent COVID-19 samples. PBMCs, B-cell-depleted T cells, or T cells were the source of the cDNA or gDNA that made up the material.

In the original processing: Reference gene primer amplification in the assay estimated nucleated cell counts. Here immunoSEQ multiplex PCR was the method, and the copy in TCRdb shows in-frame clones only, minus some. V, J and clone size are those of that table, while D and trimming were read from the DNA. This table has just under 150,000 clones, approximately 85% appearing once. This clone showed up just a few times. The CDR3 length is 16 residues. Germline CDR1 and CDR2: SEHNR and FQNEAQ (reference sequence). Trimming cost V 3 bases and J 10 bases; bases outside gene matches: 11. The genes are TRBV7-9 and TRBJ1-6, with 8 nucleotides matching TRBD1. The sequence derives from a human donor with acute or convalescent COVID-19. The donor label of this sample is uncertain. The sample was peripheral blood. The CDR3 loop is CASSFSTGGSESPLHF. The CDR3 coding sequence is TGTGCCAGCAGCTTCTCTACAGGGGGATCGGAATCACCCCTCCACTTT.